A selection of T cell receptor beta chains follows, all from one sample in a study of CD8+CD57+ T cells in acquired aplastic anemia. TCRdb reprocessed the reads with MiXCR, giving one entry per CDR3 protein. The sample has over 150,000 distinct CDR3 sequences; 63% are singletons. Sequenced: sorted CD4+, CD8+, or CD8+CD57+ T cells (not recorded which) from PBMCs. These receptors all stem from a human donor with aplastic anemia. Both conserved end residues are part of each CDR3. A D gene is named only where the DNA matches it firmly. Clone size appears in some rows only: once, few, many, or a class for an expanded clone.

>NA|TRBV7-8|TRBJ2-1|TRBD1
TGTGCCAGCAGCTTGGACAGGGGGCCTTACTATGAGCAGTTCTTC
CASSLDRGPYYEQFF
>many|TRBV7-8|TRBJ2-5|NA
TGTGCCAGCAGCCTAGGGGATCCCGGGGAGACCCAGTACTTC
CASSLGDPGETQYF
>many|TRBV6-5|TRBJ1-1|TRBD1
TGTGCCAGCAGTTACAACAGGGGCACTGAAGCTTTCTTT
CASSYNRGTEAFF
>NA|TRBV5-6|TRBJ2-3|NA
TGTGCCAGCAGCTTGGTTGGCCGCGTCACAGATACGCAGTATTTT
CASSLVGRVTDTQYF
>once|TRBV4-2|TRBJ2-1|NA
TGTGCCAGCAGCCAAGAGTCCCTGGGTCCATACAATGAGCAGTTCTTC
CASSQESLGPYNEQFF
>NA|TRBV7-3|TRBJ1-1|NA
TGTGCCAGCAGCTTAAACGGAGTGAACACTGAAGCTTTCTTT
CASSLNGVNTEAFF
>NA|TRBV7-2|TRBJ2-3|NA
TGTGCCAGCAGCCTAGCACAGGGTAGCACAGATACGCAGTATTTT
CASSLAQGSTDTQYF
>NA|TRBV10-3|TRBJ2-1|NA
TGTGCCATCAGTGGGGGGCTAGGGCGGGAGTCCTACAATGAGCAGTTCTTC
CAISGGLGRESYNEQFF
>many|TRBV24-1|TRBJ2-3|TRBD2
TGTGCCACCAGTGACGGGGGGGCCGGGACAGATACGCAGTATTTT
CATSDGGAGTDTQYF
>NA|TRBV7-9|TRBJ2-7|NA
TGTGCCAGCAGCTTAGCGGGGGACTCCTACGAGCAGTACTTC
CASSLAGDSYEQYF
>NA|TRBV2|TRBJ2-7|TRBD2
TGTGCCACCCAGACTAGCGGGAGAGGTGAGCAGTACTTC
CATQTSGRGEQYF
>NA|TRBV9|TRBJ1-2|NA
TGTGCCAGCGTGGGCAGACCGTATGGCTACACCTTC
CASVGRPYGYTF
>NA|TRBV12-3/TRBV12-4|TRBJ1-2|NA
TGTGCCAGCAGGATCTTGGGCTCTAACTATGGCTACACCTTC
CASRILGSNYGYTF
>NA|TRBV7-9|TRBJ2-1|TRBD1
TGTGCCAGCAGCTTGAATAGACAGGGTAAGAATGAGCAGTTCTTC
CASSLNRQGKNEQFF
>NA|TRBV7-3|TRBJ2-1|TRBD2
TGTGCCAGCAGCTCGTCTAGCGGGGGCGATGAGCAGTTCTTC
CASSSSSGGDEQFF
>many|TRBV4-2|TRBJ1-2|NA
TGTGCCAGCAGCCAAAGCGAGGGGCTCTATGGCTACACCTTC
CASSQSEGLYGYTF
>NA|TRBV20-1|TRBJ2-1|NA
TGCAGTGCTGCCCCAGGGGGGGCGAGCTCCTACAATGAGCAGTTCTTC
CSAAPGGASSYNEQFF